The entry below gives a single T cell receptor (beta chain) sequence along with its context. Its antigen is currently not known. Base qualities are not recorded, but no much larger clone differs from it by a single base. V loses 4 bases of germline sequence and J loses 3 bases, and the interval between the two ends is 16 bases. The CDR3, cysteine through phenylalanine, is 15 amino acids long. Just CDR3 DNA is preserved here, 45 bases in frame from base 1. The germline V gene encodes CDR1 SGHNT and CDR2 YYREEE (reference sequence). This record comes from a study of shared T cell receptors in the human thymus listed by TCRdb under 2021. General notes on the study: The study examined how self-reactive, shared T-cell receptor alpha chains are generated in the human thymus.

Library preparation employed the immunoSEQ multiplex PCR assay. Held by TCRdb, this immuneACCESS table contains in-frame sequences only and omits some clones. Under half of the omission traces to an unresolved V gene where checked; the cause of the rest is unknown. Here the sample has some 660,000 clones; more than 70% occur a single time. Together, the top ten hold 0.0094% of the sample. These records were also assigned to another study, of human thymus T cells. From that second study: The donors were immunologically healthy infants in Finland who had open corrective cardiac surgery for congenital heart defects. The thymus tissue came from surgical resects taken out during corrective cardiac surgery. Usage of V and J gene segments appeared to be biased in both the thymic and the peripheral blood repertoires. The related research reported highly overlapping thymic TCR repertoires among unrelated individuals. The study described the TCR alpha and beta repertoires in roughly 8 infant thymus samples and a few matching peripheral blood samples. The cohort included over five male and a couple of female infants, with donor ages spanning 7 to 244 days. Thymocytes were mechanically released from the tissue and were stored as pellets of 10-30 million cells at -70 degrees C. A QIAsymphony instrument was used to extract genomic DNA from the frozen cell pellets. The immunoSEQ multiplex PCR assay was used to amplify the TCRB and TCRAD loci from a standardized quantity of quality-controlled genomic DNA. Amplicons spanned the V(D)J region at a length sufficient to cover the CDR3 and identify V and J genes. Through the commercial immunoSEQ service, the amplicons were sequenced on an Illumina platform. Primer bias and sequencing errors were corrected as previously described, and TCRAD and TCRB were defined on the basis of the IMGT database. immunoSEQ Analyzer 3.0 and VDJTools were used for repertoire analysis, which covered basic statistics, V/J segment usage, diversity estimates, rarefaction and pairwise overlap. Diversity was estimated with Chao1, ChaoE, Efron-Thisted, Shannon and inverse Simpson indices, and also on datasets down-sampled to the smallest sample. Repertoire overlap was determined by strict matching of CDR3 nucleotide sequence, V gene and J gene, and Jaccard-based multidimensional scaling clustering was applied. On average, thymus samples gave 800,000 or so unique TCRB clonotypes, whereas blood samples gave about 84,000.

The clonotype originates from a boy under two years old with a congenital heart defect. Donor details come from another sample of the same person, matched by shared clones. Sequenced material: thymocytes. The chain joins TRBV5-4 to TRBJ2-5; the D gene assignment is ambiguous. The nucleotides are TGTGCCAGCAGCCAACCAGACTCCACCAAAGAGACCCAGTACTTC. The translation is CASSQPDSTKETQYF.